The 21 T cell receptor beta chains below come from one sample, sequenced in a study of PD-L1 blockade in urothelial cancer. The data were produced by immunoSEQ multiplex PCR, yet TCRdb's version contains in-frame clones alone and is incomplete. Among about 120,000 clones listed, more than 75% were seen once. The time point is: peripheral blood 6 weeks after treatment start. The source material was PBMCs, sampled around atezolizumab (anti-PD-L1) treatment. The receptors come from a man aged 50 to 59 with urothelial cancer.

The chain links TRBV28 to TRBJ2-3, with TRBD2 identical over 13 bases. V shed 5 bases, J shed 4 bases, and the junction held 9 bases outside the gene matches. Germline V gives CDR1 MDHEN, CDR2 SYDVKM. CDR3 length: 17 amino acids. The chain's CDR3 is CASSRRTSGRWSDTQYF. The CDR3 DNA reads as TGTGCCAGCAGTAGACGGACTAGCGGGAGATGGTCAGATACGCAGTATTTT. The full variable domain, completed using reference TRBV28 and TRBJ2-3, is DVKVTQSSRYLVKRTGEKVFLECVQDMDHENMFWYRQDPGLGLRLIYFSYDVKMKEKGDIPEGYSVSREKKERFSLILESASTNQTSMYLCASSRRTSGRWSDTQYFGPGTRLTVL.

The rearrangement links TRBV5-6 to TRBJ2-7, with D unclear. The CDR3 extends over 14 amino acids. Trimming took off 1 base at V and 1 base at J, with 9 bases between the two ends. Per germline, CDR1 SGHDT and CDR2 YYEEEE. The CDR3 loop is CASSLLQASYEQYF. Here the CDR3 DNA reads TGTGCCAGCAGCTTGCTTCAAGCGTCCTACGAGCAGTACTTC.

Relative to its sample, this clone is medium-sized. CDR3 nucleotide sequence: TGTGCCAGCAGCGCCTTGACAGGGACCCTCCACTTT. Translation gives CASSALTGTLHF. V usage is TRBV9 and J usage is TRBJ1-6, with 7 positions matching TRBD1. This CDR3 is built from 12 residues. V shed 3 bases, J shed 14 bases, and the junction held 5 bases outside the gene matches. CDR1 and CDR2 (germline): SGDLS, YYNGEE.

The chain joins TRBV6-1 to TRBJ1-2, with D uncertain. The V and J ends lost 2 bases and 8 bases respectively, with 12 bases between them. Germline assignment: CDR1 MNHNS and CDR2 SASEGT. The CDR3 totals 13 residues. The CDR3 DNA follows: TGTGCCAGCAGTGAACGCCTCGTCGAGGGCTACACCTTC. Amino acids: CASSERLVEGYTF.

The CDR3 DNA follows: TGTGCCAGCAGTTCTCAGGATGACGAAAAACTGTTTTTT. This encodes CASSSQDDEKLFF. The chain combines TRBV27 with TRBJ1-4; no clear D gene. The CDR3 contains 13 residues. The germline gives CDR1 MNHEY, CDR2 SMNVEV (reference sequence). Between the trimmed V and J ends, which lost 4 bases and 8 bases, there was a span of 11 bases.

The chain carries TRBV18 and TRBJ1-2; the D gene is possibly TRBD1 (5 bases). This CDR3 spans 16 amino acids. Trimming took off 0 bases at V and 5 bases at J, with 16 bases between the two ends. Germline V CDR1 and CDR2: KGHSH, LQKENI. The CDR3 nucleotides are TGTGCCAGCTCACCACCCGCCGGGCAGGGCCTTTATGGCTACACCTTC. Translation gives CASSPPAGQGLYGYTF.

V gene TRBV6-5 combines with J gene TRBJ2-7; D is possibly TRBD2 (6 bases). Trimming took 0 bases from V and 11 from J, leaving 17 bases between them. Germline V lookup: CDR1 MNHEY, CDR2 SVGAGI. This CDR3 comprises 14 residues. CDR3 nucleotide sequence: TGTGCCAGCAGTTACTCGAAGGAGGGGACGGGCAAGTACTTC. It encodes CASSYSKEGTGKYF.

The chain joins TRBV5-6 to TRBJ1-2; D is perhaps TRBD1 (6 bases). CDR3 length: 12 amino acids. Germline assignment: CDR1 SGHDT and CDR2 YYEEEE. Trimming stripped 4 bases from V and 8 bases from J, with 12 bases between. CDR3 protein: CASSIYRVGYTF. The CDR3 coding sequence is TGTGCCAGCAGCATATACAGGGTCGGCTACACCTTC.

V is TRBV1 and J is TRBJ1-4; no check of the table's D call, TRBD1, against the DNA was made. TRBV1 is flagged as a pseudogene. The CDR3 length is 13 residues. CDR3 coding DNA: TGCACCAGCAGCCACGTAACAGGTGAAAAACTGTTTTTT. This codes for CTSSHVTGEKLFF.

The chain links TRBV18 to TRBJ1-1; perhaps TRBD1 as D (6 bases). Trimming removed 3 bases from V and 1 base from J, with 6 bases in between. The CDR3 has 13 amino acids. Germline CDR1 is KGHSH and CDR2 is LQKENI. CDR3: CASSPGQNTEAFF. DNA of the CDR3: TGTGCCAGCTCACCGGGACAGAACACTGAAGCTTTCTTT.

The chain couples TRBV5-1 to TRBJ2-3, with 8 bases fitting TRBD2. The ends lost 4 bases at V and 3 bases at J; junction bases unmatched: 4. The CDR3 loop spans 14 amino acids. Germline values: CDR1 SGHRS, CDR2 YFSETQ. CDR3 sequence: CASSGGLETDTQYF. The CDR3 DNA is TGCGCCAGCAGCGGGGGACTAGAAACAGATACGCAGTATTTT.

The chain has TRBV5-4 and TRBJ2-7, with D perhaps matching TRBD2 (6 bases). The CDR3 has 12 residues. From germline, CDR1 is SGHNT and CDR2 YYREEE (reference sequence). Trimming took off 1 base at V and 12 bases at J, with 14 bases between the two ends. The chain's CDR3 is CASSLPRRGLYF. The DNA of the CDR3 is TGTGCCAGCAGCTTGCCACGGCGGGGATTGTACTTC.

The genes are TRBV6-5 and TRBJ2-7; TRBD2 aligns across 7 bases. V shed 0 bases, J shed 1 base, and the junction held 0 bases outside the gene matches. CDR3 length: 14 residues. Germline values: CDR1 MNHEY, CDR2 SVGAGI. CDR3 in DNA: TGTGCCAGCAGTTACTCGCGGGAGTCCTACGAGCAGTACTTC. Its protein product is CASSYSRESYEQYF.

The rearrangement links TRBV7-9 to TRBJ1-2; no clear D. The length of the CDR3 is 17 residues. V was shortened by 6 bases and J by 2 bases, with 22 bases between the two germline ends. Per germline, CDR1 SEHNR and CDR2 FQNEAQ (reference sequence). The DNA for the CDR3 is TGTGCCAGCAGGCCAACGGGAGACCTCGGCGAAAACTATGGCTACACCTTC. As protein: CASRPTGDLGENYGYTF.

The V gene is TRBV21-1, the J gene TRBJ1-4; TRBD1, the D gene given by the table, was not confirmed from the DNA. TRBV21-1 is noted as a pseudogene. CDR3 length: 17 amino acids. CDR3 residues: CASSPTGERATNEKLFF. The CDR3 nucleotides are TGTGCCAGCAGCCCGACAGGGGAAAGAGCAACTAATGAAAAACTGTTTTTT.

This chain links TRBV21-1 with TRBJ2-7; TRBD2 is the table's D call, not checked against the DNA. TRBV21-1 is a pseudogene locus. The CDR3 covers 14 residues. The CDR3 DNA sequence: TGTGCCAGCAGCAAAGAGCTCGACTCCTACGAGCAGTACTTC. Its protein is CASSKELDSYEQYF.

The chain links TRBV18 to TRBJ2-1; 7 bases fit TRBD2. V dropped 2 bases and J dropped 0; count of bases not matched to a gene: 4. There are 16 residues in the CDR3. Germline values: CDR1 KGHSH, CDR2 LQKENI. This CDR3 is CASSPASGSSYNEQFF. DNA for the CDR3: TGTGCCAGCTCACCAGCTAGCGGAAGCTCCTACAATGAGCAGTTCTTC.

The CDR3 loop is CASSKGGSYTDTQYF. The CDR3 coding sequence is TGTGCCAGTAGTAAAGGGGGCTCATACACAGATACGCAGTATTTT. This sequence joins TRBV19 and TRBJ2-3; 7 positions agree with TRBD1. Germline assignment: CDR1 LNHDA and CDR2 SQIVND (reference sequence). The CDR3 runs to 15 residues. The V gene end was trimmed by 4 bases and the J gene end by 2 bases; junction bases not matched to a gene: 6.

This clone has only one observation. This chain uses TRBV15 with TRBJ2-5; D is ambiguous. Trimming pared 5 bases from V and 4 bases from J, leaving 11 bases between. The germline V gene encodes CDR1 LNHNV and CDR2 YYDKDF (reference sequence). The CDR3 is 13 amino acids. The CDR3 loop is CATSFGVSETQYF. CDR3 in DNA: TGTGCCACCAGCTTCGGAGTATCAGAGACCCAGTACTTC. Filled out from reference TRBV15 and TRBJ2-5, the complete variable domain reads DAMVIQNPRYQVTQFGKPVTLSCSQTLNHNVMYWYQQKSSQAPKLLFHYYDKDFNNEADTPDNFQSRRPNTSFCFLDIRSPGLGDTAMYLCATSFGVSETQYFGPGTRLLVL.

V and J are TRBV6-1 and TRBJ2-5, with TRBD1 identical over 8 bases. The length of the CDR3 is 16 residues. V lost 2 bases to trimming and J lost 7 bases; unmatched junction nucleotides: 12. Per germline, CDR1 MNHNS and CDR2 SASEGT. CDR3 DNA sequence: TGTGCCAGCAGTGAACCGGCAGGGGGCGCTTACGGGACCCAGTACTTC. It codes for CASSEPAGGAYGTQYF.

The chain carries TRBV6-5 and TRBJ1-1; 8 bases are shared with TRBD1. V lost 5 bases to trimming and J lost 3 bases; unmatched junction nucleotides: 2. This CDR3 has 13 amino acids. Germline CDR1 reads MNHEY; CDR2 reads SVGAGI. CDR3 nucleotides: TGTGCCAGCAGTAAGACAGGGGACACTGAAGCTTTCTTT. It translates to CASSKTGDTEAFF.